This record covers a single TCR beta chain. The source of the sample is a study of blood T cell repertoires in COVID-19. Study as a whole: Some COVID-19 samples were acute and others convalescent; all came from the United States, Italy and Spain. PBMCs, B-cell-depleted T cells, or T cells provided the cDNA or gDNA that made up the material.

Germline values: CDR1 SGHAT, CDR2 FQNNGV. The CDR3 length is 14 residues. V lost 5 bases, J lost 1 base, and 11 bases lay in between. In the authors' workflow: Reference gene primers were amplified, and this amplification served to estimate nucleated cell counts. Produced via immunoSEQ multiplex PCR; TCRdb's table is partial and in-frame only. The D gene and trimming were derived from the DNA, and the V and J assignments and clone size from that table. This table has roughly 54,000 clones, around 84% appearing once. This sequence was found in a man aged 45-65 years with acute or convalescent COVID-19. Sequenced: peripheral blood. V and J are TRBV11-2 and TRBJ1-1, with D hard to call. CDR3 in DNA: TGTGCCAGCAGCCTCAGCAGCGCGAACACTGAAGCTTTCTTT. Its translation is CASSLSSANTEAFF.